The clone carrying this T cell receptor (beta chain) has only one observation. The sample comes from a study of T cell changes during pregnancy in multiple sclerosis. The protocol was immunoSEQ multiplex PCR, while the TCRdb copy is restricted to in-frame clones and leaves out a portion. Counted here are over 85,000 clones, 85% to 95% occurring once; the ten biggest clones make up more than 1.5%. Per the germline V gene, CDR1 is SEHNR and CDR2 is FQNEAQ (reference sequence). The CDR3 length is 16 residues. V gave up 7 bases and J gave up 3 bases, with 22 bases separating them. The V and J genes are TRBV7-9 and TRBJ2-7; D possibly corresponds to TRBD2 (7 bases). The clonotype was recovered from a female donor in good health, enrolled as a control in a pregnancy study. Sequenced material: peripheral blood, taken in the first trimester of pregnancy. The CDR3 spells CASIGTEGGGGYEQYF. CDR3 DNA: TGTGCCAGCATCGGGACGGAGGGGGGGGGTGGCTACGAGCAGTACTTC. The variable domain in full, completed from reference TRBV7-9 and TRBJ2-7, reads DTGVSQNPRHKITKRGQNVTFRCDPISEHNRLYWYRQTLGQGPEFLTYFQNEAQLEKSRLLSDRFSAERPKGSFSTLEIQRTEQGDSAMYLCASIGTEGGGGYEQYFGPGTRLTVT.